This record concerns one TCR delta chain sequence. The sample holds a few counts of this clone. Its antigen is unknown. Nothing much larger sits one base from this clone, and base qualities are not available. The protocol used for the library was RT-PCR. Sequencer: Illumina MiSeq. After TCRdb called clones again from the public reads with CATT, rows with identical DNA were merged. Here the sample has hundreds of delta-chain clones; roughly 22% occur a single time. Around 30% of the sample lies in the top ten. In the germline V gene, CDR1 corresponds to TSWWSYY and CDR2 to QGS. Clipping removes 8 bases from V and 0 bases from J, with 16 as the unmatched junction base count. From the cysteine through the phenylalanine, the CDR3 covers 20 amino acids. The DNA shown is the 60-base CDR3, in frame from base 1. This entry is derived from a study of gammadelta T cells in human blood (dated by TCRdb to 2019 to 2021).

What the research found in general, with its limitations: According to the study, polyclonal expansion of innate gamma-delta T cells right after birth appeared to be driven by microbial exposure.

The sequence was obtained from a human donor. Material: Vgamma9Vdelta2 gamma-delta T cells from infant blood. This sequence uses TRDV1 and TRDJ3; 7 of the junction bases match TRDD3. The CDR3 region: CALWGTAGDKVSWDTRQMFF. The base sequence is TGTGCTCTTTGGGGAACAGCTGGGGATAAGGTCTCCTGGGACACCCGACAGATGTTTTTC.